This is a list of T cell receptor beta chains from one sample in a study of Ad26.COV2.S vaccination and SARS-CoV-2 variants. Profiled with immunoSEQ multiplex PCR; TCRdb holds only in-frame clones, not every one. The sample gives a few hundred thousand clones, approximately 88% of which show up once; approximately 4% is in the top ten. This specimen was peripheral blood, taken in a trial of Ad26.COV2.S vaccine versus placebo. The receptors were sampled from a person between 18 and 60 years old who received the Ad26.COV2.S COVID-19 vaccine or a placebo. CDR3s include the opening cysteine and the closing phenylalanine or tryptophan. The D gene is left open where the match is weak. Size values are once, few and many counts, or a class for expanded clones, and some rows have none.

D | J | size | V | DNA | CDR3
NA | TRBJ2-6 | few | TRBV19 | TGTGCCAGTAGTATAGGAGTTCTCTCTGGGGCCAACGTCCTGACTTTC | CASSIGVLSGANVLTF
TRBD1 | TRBJ2-1 | NA | TRBV7-2 | TGTGCCAGCAGCTTGGACAGGGGTGAACCGAATGAGCAGTTCTTC | CASSLDRGEPNEQFF
TRBD2 | TRBJ2-2 | NA | TRBV7-6 | TGTGCCAGCAGCTCCAGACTAGCGGGGGAGTACACCGGGGAGCTGTTTTTT | CASSSRLAGEYTGELFF
NA | TRBJ1-3 | NA | TRBV9 | TGTGCCAGCAGCGTAGGAGGGGGACTTGGAAACACCATATATTTT | CASSVGGGLGNTIYF
NA | TRBJ2-2 | NA | TRBV27 | TGTGCCAGCAGTTTATCAGTGAGCCCCCGCCAAGCCGGGGAGCTGTTTTTT | CASSLSVSPRQAGELFF
NA | TRBJ2-4 | NA | TRBV18 | TGTGCCAGCTCACCACTGGTCGTGCAGGGGGCCAAAAACATTCAGTACTTC | CASSPLVVQGAKNIQYF
NA | TRBJ1-2 | NA | TRBV4-3 | TGCGCCACTGGTAATCCCGGGCCAAACTATGGCTACACCTTC | CATGNPGPNYGYTF
TRBD1 | TRBJ1-1 | NA | TRBV28 | TGTGCCAGCAGTACTAACAGGGGGCGCGAAGCTTTCTTT | CASSTNRGREAFF
TRBD1 | TRBJ2-7 | NA | TRBV15 | TGTGCCACCAGCAGAGATTTCGACAGGGGAGGATACGAGCAGTACTTC | CATSRDFDRGGYEQYF
TRBD2 | TRBJ2-1 | NA | TRBV29-1 | TGCAGCGTTGTTCCTAGCGGCCGCTCCTACAATGAGCAGTTCTTC | CSVVPSGRSYNEQFF
TRBD1 | TRBJ2-4 | NA | TRBV19 | TGTGCCAGTAGTTTGACAGGGACAGGTCTTGACGCCAAAAACATTCAGTACTTC | CASSLTGTGLDAKNIQYF
NA | TRBJ2-1 | NA | TRBV12-3/TRBV12-4 | TGTGCCAGCAGTATCCTGCCTATCGATGAGCAGTTCTTC | CASSILPIDEQFF
TRBD2 | TRBJ2-2 | once | TRBV27 | TGTGCCAGTCGGACTAGCGGGACCGGGGAGCTGTTTTTT | CASRTSGTGELFF
TRBD1 | TRBJ1-5 | once | TRBV2 | TGTGCCAGCAGGGCCAGGGGGCGGGGGAATCAGCCCCAGCATTTT | CASRARGRGNQPQHF
TRBD1 | TRBJ2-2 | NA | TRBV30 | TGTGCCTGCCTTCTCGACAGGGGGCCGCCCGGGGAGCTGTTTTTT | CACLLDRGPPGELFF
NA | TRBJ1-6 | NA | TRBV21-1 | TGTGCCAGCAGCAAATGGGGGGACAAAATCGATTCACCCCTCCACTTT | CASSKWGDKIDSPLHF
TRBD1 | TRBJ1-5 | NA | TRBV19 | TGTGCCAGTATCATAACAGGGGGATCCAATCAGCCCCAGCATTTT | CASIITGGSNQPQHF
NA | TRBJ2-7 | NA | TRBV19 | TGTGCCAGTAGTCCAGCAGCGGTGGCCTACGAGCAGTACTTC | CASSPAAVAYEQYF
TRBD1 | TRBJ2-7 | NA | TRBV5-1 | TGCGCCAGCAGTCCGGGACAGGGGAAACCGCGCTCCTACGAGCAGTACTTC | CASSPGQGKPRSYEQYF
TRBD2 | TRBJ2-6 | NA | TRBV4-1 | TGCGCCAGCAGCCAGAGCGGGGGTTACCACTCTGGGGCCAACGTCCTGACTTTC | CASSQSGGYHSGANVLTF
NA | TRBJ1-3 | NA | TRBV10-2 | TGCGCCAGCAGTGAGTCGCACGAGCTCTCTGGAAACACCATATATTTT | CASSESHELSGNTIYF
TRBD1 | TRBJ2-5 | NA | TRBV28 | TGTGCCAGCAGTCCCGTGGGTGACAGGGGGAAGTGGGAGACCCAGTACTTC | CASSPVGDRGKWETQYF
TRBD1 | TRBJ2-7 | NA | TRBV5-4 | TGTGCCAGCAGCTTCGACAGGGATGGCGAGCAGTACTTC | CASSFDRDGEQYF
TRBD2 | TRBJ2-5 | NA | TRBV5-4 | TGTGCCAGCAGCGGAGCGGGGGTAGAGACCCAGTACTTC | CASSGAGVETQYF
NA | TRBJ1-1 | NA | TRBV4-3 | TGCGCCAGCAGCCAAGGACAGTTGAACACTGAAGCTTTCTTT | CASSQGQLNTEAFF
TRBD2 | TRBJ2-5 | NA | TRBV5-1 | TGCGCCAGCAGCTTAGGACTAGCGGGGGCGGGAGAGACCCAGTACTTC | CASSLGLAGAGETQYF
TRBD1 | TRBJ2-5 | once | TRBV5-1 | TGCGCCAGCAGCTACGCGACAGGGGGATTCAGAGAGACCCAGTACTTC | CASSYATGGFRETQYF
NA | TRBJ2-2 | NA | TRBV5-6 | TGTGCCAGCAGCCCCGGGTGGACCGGGGAGCTGTTTTTT | CASSPGWTGELFF
TRBD1 | TRBJ1-3 | once | TRBV6-5 | TGTGCCAGCGGCTACAGGGGGTCGGGAAACACCATATATTTT | CASGYRGSGNTIYF
NA | TRBJ2-1 | NA | TRBV6-4 | TGTGCCAGCAGTGAGGAAAGGAGCTCCTACAATGAGCAGTTCTTC | CASSEERSSYNEQFF
NA | TRBJ2-7 | NA | TRBV12-3/TRBV12-4 | TGTGCCAGCAGTTTATCCACCCTCTACGAGCAGTACTTC | CASSLSTLYEQYF
TRBD1 | TRBJ2-2 | many | TRBV9 | TGTGCCAGCAGCCTATGGACAGGGGCGAACACCGGGGAGCTGTTTTTT | CASSLWTGANTGELFF
NA | TRBJ1-6 | NA | TRBV6-6 | TGTGCCAGCGGGGGGAGCTCCTATAATTCACCCCTCCACTTT | CASGGSSYNSPLHF
NA | TRBJ2-3 | NA | TRBV7-9 | TGTGCCAGCAGCGCGCAGGGTTTTAACGACGCCGATACGCAGTATTTT | CASSAQGFNDADTQYF
NA | TRBJ2-5 | NA | TRBV7-9 | TGTGCCAGCAGCTTTTCGTCTGGGGTGGGGATAAAGACCCAGTACTTC | CASSFSSGVGIKTQYF
NA | TRBJ1-6 | NA | TRBV6-5 | TGTGCCAGCAGTTACTCAGGGGAGGTTCGTTCACCCCTCCACTTT | CASSYSGEVRSPLHF
TRBD2 | TRBJ2-7 | NA | TRBV28 | TGTGCCAGCAAATTAGGGACTAACTACGAGCAGTACTTC | CASKLGTNYEQYF
TRBD1 | TRBJ2-4 | NA | TRBV6-6 | TGTGCCAGCAGCTCCTCTACCACCCGGGACAGGGGAAGGGTAAACATTCAGTACTTC | CASSSSTTRDRGRVNIQYF
NA | TRBJ2-7 | NA | TRBV5-6 | TGTGCCAGCAGCTTGTTCCGACTGACGGGGAAGAAGTACGAGCAGTACTTC | CASSLFRLTGKKYEQYF
NA | TRBJ1-6 | NA | TRBV7-9 | TGTGCCAGCAGCCACGGAAATAATTCACCCCTCCACTTT | CASSHGNNSPLHF
NA | TRBJ2-7 | NA | TRBV12-3/TRBV12-4 | TGTGCCAGCAGTTTAGCCGAATCCTACGAGCAGTACTTC | CASSLAESYEQYF
NA | TRBJ1-1 | few | TRBV4-2 | TGTGCCAGCAGCCAAGAGGCGGGCGCGAACACTGAAGCTTTCTTT | CASSQEAGANTEAFF
NA | TRBJ2-5 | NA | TRBV5-4 | TGTGCCAGCAGCTTGGCCCGCGGAGGAGAGACCCAGTACTTC | CASSLARGGETQYF
TRBD1 | TRBJ1-5 | NA | TRBV19 | TGTGCCAGTAGTATAGAACCGGGACAGGTGGACAATCAGCCCCAGCATTTT | CASSIEPGQVDNQPQHF
TRBD1 | TRBJ1-2 | NA | TRBV3-1/TRBV3-2 | TGTGCCAGCAGCCCAGTAGACAGGGGAGGAGGCTACACCTTC | CASSPVDRGGGYTF
NA | TRBJ1-3 | once | TRBV5-1 | TGCGCCAGTCGTCCCACGGGGATCTCTGGAAACACCATATATTTT | CASRPTGISGNTIYF
TRBD2 | TRBJ2-1 | NA | TRBV19 | TGTGCCAGTAGTAGGCAGCGGGGGACCCCTTACAATGAGCAGTTCTTC | CASSRQRGTPYNEQFF
NA | TRBJ2-1 | NA | TRBV28 | TGTGCCACCTTCGGAAGGCTGAGCTCCTACAATGAGCAGTTCTTC | CATFGRLSSYNEQFF
NA | TRBJ2-2 | NA | TRBV12-3/TRBV12-4 | TGTGCCAGCAGTAGGGACCGCGCGGGGGAGCTGTTTTTT | CASSRDRAGELFF
NA | TRBJ2-7 | NA | TRBV27 | TGTGCCAGCAGTCGGGACCCTACTAGGGAGCAGTACTTC | CASSRDPTREQYF
TRBD2 | TRBJ2-3 | NA | TRBV29-1 | TGCAGCGTTGTGGTGGGACTAGCGGGAGATACGCAGTATTTT | CSVVVGLAGDTQYF
NA | TRBJ1-2 | few | TRBV5-1 | TGCGCCAGCAGCTTGGGGACAGACTATGGCTACACCTTC | CASSLGTDYGYTF